The rows below give T cell receptor beta chains drawn from one sample of a study of cytomegalovirus exposure and HLA in healthy donors. Profiling relied on immunoSEQ multiplex PCR, and the TCRdb table lists in-frame clones only, not all of them. Of approximately 200,000 clones in the sample, less than 85% were seen once. Material for sequencing was PBMCs. The source of these receptors is a girl between 10 and 17 years old in good health and CMV-seropositive. Both conserved end residues are part of each CDR3. The D gene is left open where the match is weak. Some rows have no size entry. The others give once, few or many, or a class for an expanded clone.

TRBJ2-5	TRBD1	TRBV4-1	-	TGCGCCAGCAGCCAAGGAGGGACAGGGCAAGAGACCCAGTACTTC	CASSQGGTGQETQYF
TRBJ2-7	TRBD2	TRBV5-1	-	TGCGCCAGCAGCTTCGGGGGGGTCTCCTACGAGCAGTACTTC	CASSFGGVSYEQYF
TRBJ2-7	TRBD1	TRBV10-3	-	TGTGCCATCAGTGAGATGGGGACAGGCTACGAGCAGTACTTC	CAISEMGTGYEQYF
TRBJ1-2	-	TRBV4-3	-	TGCGCCAGCAGCCAAGATCAGGGTCAGGGATCATTCAACTATGGCTACACCTTC	CASSQDQGQGSFNYGYTF
TRBJ2-3	TRBD2	TRBV7-6	-	TGTGCCAGCAGCTCTCCGGGGGGAGGAGATACGCAGTATTTT	CASSSPGGGDTQYF
TRBJ2-5	TRBD2	TRBV5-6	-	TGTGCCAGCAGCTTGGGCGCGGGGGGGCTCGGGGAGACCCAGTACTTC	CASSLGAGGLGETQYF
TRBJ2-3	TRBD2	TRBV7-2	-	TGTGCCAGCAGCTTGAACCCGGGACTAGCAACAGATACGCAGTATTTT	CASSLNPGLATDTQYF
TRBJ2-5	-	TRBV9	-	TGTGCCAGCAGCGTAGAAACAGGTGGGGAGACCCAGTACTTC	CASSVETGGETQYF
TRBJ2-7	-	TRBV30	-	TGTGCCTGGAGGCGGGGCCCCTACGAGCAGTACTTC	CAWRRGPYEQYF
TRBJ1-2	TRBD1	TRBV19	-	TGTGCCAGTACCACGACAGGGAACTATGGCTACACCTTC	CASTTTGNYGYTF
TRBJ1-5	-	TRBV27	-	TGTGCCAGCAGTTCCTCAGGGGATAGGCAGCCCCAGCATTTT	CASSSSGDRQPQHF
TRBJ1-5	-	TRBV9	-	TGTGCCAGCAGCGTAGCAGGAGGGCCCCAGCATTTT	CASSVAGGPQHF
TRBJ2-1	-	TRBV4-3	-	TGCGCCAGCAGCCAAGCCCCCACAGGGCCCGATGAGCAGTTCTTC	CASSQAPTGPDEQFF
TRBJ2-7	TRBD1	TRBV11-3	few	TGTGCCAGCAGCGTCGGACAGGGACCCTTTGGCTCCTACGAGCAGTACTTC	CASSVGQGPFGSYEQYF
TRBJ2-1	TRBD1	TRBV6-6	-	TGTGCCAGCAGTCTACCCCCTCGGACAGGGAGTGAGCAGTTCTTC	CASSLPPRTGSEQFF
TRBJ2-7	-	TRBV7-2	once	TGTGCCAGCAGCTTACTGGGGGGGGCGGGGAACGAGCAGTACTTC	CASSLLGGAGNEQYF
TRBJ1-1	TRBD1	TRBV19	-	TGTGCCAGTAAGCCGATGGGACAGGGGGCGGGTCCACTGACCGCTTTCTTT	CASKPMGQGAGPLTAFF
TRBJ1-5	TRBD1	TRBV7-9	-	TGTGCCAGCAGCTTAGGGACAGGGGCACGCAATCAGCCCCAGCATTTT	CASSLGTGARNQPQHF
TRBJ1-1	-	TRBV4-1	-	TGCGCCAGCAGCCAAACTGAACTGAACACTGAAGCTTTCTTT	CASSQTELNTEAFF
TRBJ2-5	TRBD2	TRBV5-1	-	TGCGCCAGCAGCTTCGGGCTAGCGGAAGAGACCCAGTACTTC	CASSFGLAEETQYF
TRBJ2-7	-	TRBV6-5	-	TGTGCCACCCTAGACAGGTTATCCTACGAGCAGTACTTC	CATLDRLSYEQYF
TRBJ1-6	-	TRBV30	-	TGTGCCTGGAGCGGTAGGAGCGCCTATAATTCACCCCTCCACTTT	CAWSGRSAYNSPLHF
TRBJ2-7	-	TRBV27	-	TGTGCCAGCAGGGTGGCCCAGGGGTACGAGCAGTACTTC	CASRVAQGYEQYF
TRBJ2-5	-	TRBV5-4	-	TGTGCCAGCGTTGCGTTAGATCAAGAGACCCAGTACTTC	CASVALDQETQYF
TRBJ2-7	TRBD1	TRBV2	-	TGTGCCAGCAAGCCGGGACAGGGGTCCTACGAGCAGTACTTC	CASKPGQGSYEQYF
TRBJ2-7	-	TRBV10-1	-	TGCGCCAGCAGTGAGGTCCCTTCGAGGGAGCAGTACTTC	CASSEVPSREQYF
TRBJ1-6	-	TRBV6-1	-	TGTGCCAGCACTCCGCAATACGGGAATTCACCCCTCCACTTT	CASTPQYGNSPLHF
TRBJ2-7	TRBD2	TRBV27	-	TGTGCCAGCACCCCCCGGCCGGGACTAGCGGACTACGAGCAGTACTTC	CASTPRPGLADYEQYF
TRBJ1-5	TRBD1	TRBV30	-	TGTGCCTGGAGCCCCCACAGGGGGAATCAGCCCCAGCATTTT	CAWSPHRGNQPQHF
TRBJ2-1	TRBD1	TRBV9	once	TGTGCCAGCAGCCCTGGGGGACAGGGTTATGAGCAGTTCTTC	CASSPGGQGYEQFF
TRBJ1-3	-	TRBV6-5	-	TGTGCCAGCAGAACAGGTTACTCTGGAAACACCATATATTTT	CASRTGYSGNTIYF
TRBJ2-7	-	TRBV19	-	TGTGCCAGTAGTATCCGGGAGAGCTCCTACGAGCAGTACTTC	CASSIRESSYEQYF
TRBJ2-2	-	TRBV15	-	TGTGCCACCAGCAGAGATAGGGGGAACACCGGGGAGCTGTTTTTT	CATSRDRGNTGELFF
TRBJ2-7	-	TRBV7-2	-	TGTGCCAGCAGCTTATATTGGCTGAATTACGAGCAGTACTTC	CASSLYWLNYEQYF
TRBJ1-2	TRBD1	TRBV5-8	-	TGTGCCAGCAGCTTTCCACAGGGGGCCCACGGCTCACGCTACACCTTC	CASSFPQGAHGSRYTF
TRBJ2-2	-	TRBV5-1	few	TGCGCCAGCTCTAACACCGGGGAGCTGTTTTTT	CASSNTGELFF
TRBJ2-1	-	TRBV16	-	TGTGCCAGCAGCCAACAAAATCAGGAGCAGTTCTTC	CASSQQNQEQFF
TRBJ1-4	-	TRBV9	-	TGTGCCAGCAGCCCTGAGACAGTACCTAATGAAAAACTGTTTTTT	CASSPETVPNEKLFF
TRBJ2-4	-	TRBV9	-	TGTGCCAGCAGCAACGGACACGGGGAGGACATTCAGTACTTC	CASSNGHGEDIQYF
TRBJ2-1	TRBD1	TRBV6-1	few	TGTGCCAGCAGGCCGGGACAGGGGGCCGATGAGCAGTTCTTC	CASRPGQGADEQFF
TRBJ1-2	-	TRBV9	once	TGTGCCAGCAGCGTAGCGGGAGGGGTTCATGGCTACACCTTC	CASSVAGGVHGYTF
TRBJ2-5	-	TRBV11-2	few	TGTGCCAGCAGCGTACGACTGGATTTCCAAGAGACCCAGTACTTC	CASSVRLDFQETQYF
TRBJ2-5	TRBD1	TRBV27	few	TGTGCCAGGAAACCGGGACAGACATCCCAAGAGACCCAGTACTTC	CARKPGQTSQETQYF
TRBJ2-7	TRBD1	TRBV11-2	-	TGTGCCAGCAGCCCCGCCGGACAGGGGGGTTCCTACGAGCAGTACTTC	CASSPAGQGGSYEQYF
TRBJ2-1	TRBD2	TRBV27	-	TGTGCCAGCAGTTCCCCGGGACTAACGGACTACAATGAGCAGTTCTTC	CASSSPGLTDYNEQFF
TRBJ2-7	-	TRBV5-6	-	TGTGCCAGCAGTTACACCGCCGGGGAACAGTACTTC	CASSYTAGEQYF
TRBJ1-3	TRBD1	TRBV7-9	-	TGTGCCAGCAGGCAGGGGGGCGCTTCTGGAAACACCATATATTTT	CASRQGGASGNTIYF
TRBJ2-3	TRBD2	TRBV5-1	-	TGCGCCAGCAGTTCTACTAGCGGGGGTGCGGATACGCAGTATTTT	CASSSTSGGADTQYF
TRBJ2-5	-	TRBV11-3	-	TGTGCCAGCAGCTTATCTGGGGGCGAGACCCAGTACTTC	CASSLSGGETQYF
TRBJ2-2	TRBD1	TRBV5-4	-	TGTGCCAGCAGCTCCAAAACCGGACAGGGTAGAAACACCGGGGAGCTGTTTTTT	CASSSKTGQGRNTGELFF
TRBJ2-3	-	TRBV9	-	TGTGCCAGCACCAAGGGGGGCGGGGGCGCGGGAGATACGCAGTATTTT	CASTKGGGGAGDTQYF
TRBJ2-6	TRBD1	TRBV7-9	-	TGTGCCAGCAGCCCCGGGACAGGGAGTGGGGCCAACGTCCTGACTTTC	CASSPGTGSGANVLTF
TRBJ2-2	-	TRBV4-1	once	TGCGCCAGCAGCCAAGATCCGGCGACTACCCTCGACGGGGAGCTGTTTTTT	CASSQDPATTLDGELFF
TRBJ2-7	TRBD2	TRBV29-1	-	TGCAGCGCGGGACTAGCGTCATACGAGCAGTACTTC	CSAGLASYEQYF
TRBJ1-2	-	TRBV4-3	once	TGCGCCAGCAGCCAGACACAGGGCGCAGGTGGCTACACCTTC	CASSQTQGAGGYTF